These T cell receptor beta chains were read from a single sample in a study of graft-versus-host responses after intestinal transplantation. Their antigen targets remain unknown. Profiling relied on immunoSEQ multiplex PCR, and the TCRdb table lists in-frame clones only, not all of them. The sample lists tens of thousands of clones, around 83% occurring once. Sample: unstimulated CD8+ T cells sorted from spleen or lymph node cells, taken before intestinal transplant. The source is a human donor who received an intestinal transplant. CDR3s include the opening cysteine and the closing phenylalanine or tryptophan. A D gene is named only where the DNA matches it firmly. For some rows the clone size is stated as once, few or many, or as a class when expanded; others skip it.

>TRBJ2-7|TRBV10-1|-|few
TGCGCCAGCAGTGAGTCACGAGCGGCGGGCCGGGAGCAGTACTTC
CASSESRAAGREQYF
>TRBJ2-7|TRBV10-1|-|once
TGCGCCAGCAGTGAGTCTCCCGACCAAATCTACGAGCAGTACTTC
CASSESPDQIYEQYF
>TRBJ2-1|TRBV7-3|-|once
TGTGCCAGCAGCTTAAGTGAAGCGGGTGAGCAGTTCTTC
CASSLSEAGEQFF
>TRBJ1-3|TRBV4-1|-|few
TGCGCCAGCAGCCGCGGGGGGCGGTACTCTGGAAACACCATATATTTT
CASSRGGRYSGNTIYF
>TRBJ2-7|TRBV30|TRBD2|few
TGTGCCTGGAGGCGACTGGGTGGAGCGGGGGAGCAGTACTTC
CAWRRLGGAGEQYF
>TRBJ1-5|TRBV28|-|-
TGTGCCAGCAGTTCCCCCAGCACAGGGACTCAGCCCCAGCATTTT
CASSSPSTGTQPQHF
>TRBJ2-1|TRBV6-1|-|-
TGTGCCAGCAGTGCAGCTTCTGAGCAGTTCTTC
CASSAASEQFF
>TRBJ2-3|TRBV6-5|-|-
TGTGCCAGCAGCTCCGGGACTCCGGCAGATACGCAGTATTTT
CASSSGTPADTQYF
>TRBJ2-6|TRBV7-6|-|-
TGTGCCAGCAGCCCCCTAGGACCTTCTGGGGCCAACGTCCTGACTTTC
CASSPLGPSGANVLTF
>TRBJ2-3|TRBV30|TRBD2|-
TGTGCCTGGAGTGAGCTAGCGGGAAACACAGATACGCAGTATTTT
CAWSELAGNTDTQYF
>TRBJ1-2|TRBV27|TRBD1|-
TGTGCCAGCAGTTTCTCGCCGGGACAGAGGGGCTACACCTTC
CASSFSPGQRGYTF
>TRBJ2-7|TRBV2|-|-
TGTGCCAGCAGTGACTACGAGCAGTACTTC
CASSDYEQYF
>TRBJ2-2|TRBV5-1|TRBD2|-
TGCGCCAGCAGCTCCCTACCCTGGACTAGCGGGGGGACGGACACCGGGGAGCTGTTTTTT
CASSSLPWTSGGTDTGELFF
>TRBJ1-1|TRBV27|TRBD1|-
TGTGCCAGCAGTTCGGGACAGGGGTCCACTGAAGCTTTCTTT
CASSSGQGSTEAFF
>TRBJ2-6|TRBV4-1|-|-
TGCGCCAGCAGCCAAGATGTGCTCCTGAGCTCTGGGGCCAACGTCCTGACTTTC
CASSQDVLLSSGANVLTF
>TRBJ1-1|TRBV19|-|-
TGTGCCAGTAGTATTTATGGCGGGTGGAGGAACACTGAAGTTTTCTTT
CASSIYGGWRNTEVFF
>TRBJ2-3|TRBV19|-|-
TGTGCCAGTAGTATGAGGTTAGGGCTGAGCACAGATACGCAGTATTTT
CASSMRLGLSTDTQYF
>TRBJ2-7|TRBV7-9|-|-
TGTGCCAGCAGCTTAGGGCCCCTTTACGAGCAGTACTTC
CASSLGPLYEQYF
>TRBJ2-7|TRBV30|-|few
TGTGCCTGGAGTGTAGGGGGCTCCTACGAGCAGTACTTC
CAWSVGGSYEQYF
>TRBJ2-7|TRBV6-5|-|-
TGTGCCAGCAGTTACGCCAGTAGCTACGAGCAGTACTTC
CASSYASSYEQYF
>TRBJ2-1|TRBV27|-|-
TGTGCCCGCAGTTTGTGGGGGACCGGTGGGGGCAATGAGCAGTTCTTC
CARSLWGTGGGNEQFF
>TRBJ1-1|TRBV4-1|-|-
TGCGCCAGCAGCTTTATAATGAAAATGAACACTGAAGCTTTCTTT
CASSFIMKMNTEAFF
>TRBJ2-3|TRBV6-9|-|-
TGTGCCAGCAGTCAACTGACTGTCACAGATACGCAGTATTTT
CASSQLTVTDTQYF
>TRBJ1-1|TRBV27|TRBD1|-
TGTGCCAGCAGTTTAATGCAGGGGGCGATGACTGAAGCTTTCTTT
CASSLMQGAMTEAFF
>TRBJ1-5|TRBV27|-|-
TGTGCCAGCAGTTTATGGGGTTGGAATCAGCCCCAGCATTTT
CASSLWGWNQPQHF
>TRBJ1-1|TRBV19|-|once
TGTGCCAGTAGTACGGACGGGAGGGACACTGAAGCTTTCTTT
CASSTDGRDTEAFF
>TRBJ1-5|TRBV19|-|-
TGTGCCAGTAGTATTGCAGGAAATCAGCCCCAGCATTTT
CASSIAGNQPQHF
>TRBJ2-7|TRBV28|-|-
TGTGCCAGCAGTTTATTTGGCTACGAGCAGTACTTC
CASSLFGYEQYF
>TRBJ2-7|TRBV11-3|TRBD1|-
TGTGCCAGCAGCCCCGACGGACAGGGCAACTACGAGCAGTACTTC
CASSPDGQGNYEQYF
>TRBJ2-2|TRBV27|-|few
TGTGCCAGCAGTGCAGGGGTATGGTTTGCTTCAAACACCGGGGAGCTGTTTTTT
CASSAGVWFASNTGELFF
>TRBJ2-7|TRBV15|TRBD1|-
TGTGCCACCAGCACGGACAGGACCTACGAGCAGTACTTC
CATSTDRTYEQYF
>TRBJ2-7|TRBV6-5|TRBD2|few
TGTGCCAGCAGTCCCGGGACTAGTCCCTACGAGCAGTACTTC
CASSPGTSPYEQYF
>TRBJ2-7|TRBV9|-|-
TGTGCCAGCAGCGCCCCGGGTGGGTATCGGGGCAACTCCGAGCAGTACTTC
CASSAPGGYRGNSEQYF
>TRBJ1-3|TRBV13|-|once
TGTGCCAGCAGCTGGCAGGACTCTGGAAACACCATATATTTT
CASSWQDSGNTIYF
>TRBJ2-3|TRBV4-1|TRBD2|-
TGCGCCAGCAGCCAAGATAAGGGACTAGCGGGCACAGATACGCAGTATTTT
CASSQDKGLAGTDTQYF
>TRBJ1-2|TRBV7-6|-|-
TGTGCCAGCAGCCCATGGGAGGGTTCGGCCTATGGCTACACCTTC
CASSPWEGSAYGYTF
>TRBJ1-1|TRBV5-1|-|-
TGCGCCAGCAGCTTGGGGGACTCTGAGACTGAAGCTTTCTTT
CASSLGDSETEAFF
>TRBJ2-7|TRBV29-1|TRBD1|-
TGCAGCGCTATGACAGGGGGCTCCTACGAGCAGTACTTC
CSAMTGGSYEQYF
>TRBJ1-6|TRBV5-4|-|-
TGTGCCAGCAGTTATGCCTCCGGGACGTTACCCCTCCACTTT
CASSYASGTLPLHF
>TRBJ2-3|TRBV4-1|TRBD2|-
TGCGCCAGCAGCCAAGACGGCGGGGGAGCGGCAGATACGCAGTATTTT
CASSQDGGGAADTQYF
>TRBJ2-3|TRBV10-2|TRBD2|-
TGCGCCAGCAGTGAGCCTTGGACTAGCGGGGGGGAGGTGGATACGCAGTATTTT
CASSEPWTSGGEVDTQYF
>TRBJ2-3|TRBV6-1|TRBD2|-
TGTGCCAGCAGTCTTACTAGCGGGGGGGCAGATACGCAGTATTTT
CASSLTSGGADTQYF
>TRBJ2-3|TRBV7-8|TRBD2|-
TGTGCCAGCCGGGAGGGAGATAGCCTCAACACAGATACGCAGTATTTT
CASREGDSLNTDTQYF
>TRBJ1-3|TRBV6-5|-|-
TGTGCCAGCGGGCCGACCATATCTGGAAACACCATATATTTT
CASGPTISGNTIYF
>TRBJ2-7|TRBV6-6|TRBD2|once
TGTGCCAGCAGTTCTCGGGAGGACCGGGGCTACGAGCAGTACTTC
CASSSREDRGYEQYF
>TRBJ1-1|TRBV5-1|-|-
TGCGCCAGCAGCTTGTACGTCCCTCGGGGGAACACTGAAGCTTTCTTT
CASSLYVPRGNTEAFF
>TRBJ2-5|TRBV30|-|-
TGTGCCTCCTGGCGGGTACAAGAGACCCAGTACTTC
CASWRVQETQYF
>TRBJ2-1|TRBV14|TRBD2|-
TGTGCCAGCAGGCGGACTAGGAGCTCCTACAATGAGCAGTTCTTC
CASRRTRSSYNEQFF
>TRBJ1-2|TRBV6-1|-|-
TGTGCCAGCAGTGAAGGACCAGGGAACTATGGCTACACCTTC
CASSEGPGNYGYTF
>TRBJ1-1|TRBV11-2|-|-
TGTGCCAGCAGCTTGGACATGAACACTGAAGCTTTCTTT
CASSLDMNTEAFF
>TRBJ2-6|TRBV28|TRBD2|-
TGTGCCAGCCGGACTAGCCCTGGGAGGGCCAACGTCCTGACTTTC
CASRTSPGRANVLTF
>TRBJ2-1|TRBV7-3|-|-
TGTGCCAGCAGCTCGGACCTCTACAATGAGCAGTTCTTC
CASSSDLYNEQFF
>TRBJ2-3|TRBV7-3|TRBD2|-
TGTGCCAGCAGCTTATGGGGATCTAGCGGCCCTAGCACAGATACGCAGTATTTT
CASSLWGSSGPSTDTQYF
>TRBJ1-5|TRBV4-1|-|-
TGCGCCAGCAGCCAAGTCAGGAATCAGCCCCAGCATTTT
CASSQVRNQPQHF
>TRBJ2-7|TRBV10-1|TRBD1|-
TGCGCCAGCAGTGATCCTTACAGGGGGATCTACGAGCAGTACTTC
CASSDPYRGIYEQYF
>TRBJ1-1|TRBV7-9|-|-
TGTGCCAGCAGCTTAAAGGTCAGGGCGAACACTGAAGCTTTCTTT
CASSLKVRANTEAFF
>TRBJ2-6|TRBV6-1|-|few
TGTGCCGGAAGGGAAGCTGGGGCCAACGTCCTGACTTTC
CAGREAGANVLTF
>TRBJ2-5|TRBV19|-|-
TGTGCCAGTAGTATAGGCCAGGGCACCCAAGAGACCCAGTACTTC
CASSIGQGTQETQYF
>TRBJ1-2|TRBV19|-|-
TGTGCCAGTAGTACCTCGGGCTTCTATGGCTACACCTTC
CASSTSGFYGYTF